This T cell receptor (beta chain) was observed in a study of early T cells in non-severe SARS-CoV-2 infection. Germline loops: CDR1 KGHSH, CDR2 LQKENI. V was clipped by 2 bases and J by 3 bases; unmatched bases: 6. The CDR3 extends over 16 amino acids. This clonotype came up many times. TCRdb processed the 5' RACE reads anew with MiXCR; each CDR3 protein has one entry. The sample carries just under 90,000 distinct CDR3 sequences, roughly 14% recorded once. The receptor was derived from an adult who was a healthcare worker with PCR-confirmed SARS-CoV-2 infection or an uninfected control (not recorded which). The chain links TRBV18 to TRBJ2-7; 11 bases fit TRBD1. Sequences were obtained from whole blood. The CDR3 loop is CASSPGTGGRGYEQYF. In DNA, the CDR3 is TGTGCCAGCTCACCAGGGACAGGGGGTAGGGGCTACGAGCAGTACTTC.